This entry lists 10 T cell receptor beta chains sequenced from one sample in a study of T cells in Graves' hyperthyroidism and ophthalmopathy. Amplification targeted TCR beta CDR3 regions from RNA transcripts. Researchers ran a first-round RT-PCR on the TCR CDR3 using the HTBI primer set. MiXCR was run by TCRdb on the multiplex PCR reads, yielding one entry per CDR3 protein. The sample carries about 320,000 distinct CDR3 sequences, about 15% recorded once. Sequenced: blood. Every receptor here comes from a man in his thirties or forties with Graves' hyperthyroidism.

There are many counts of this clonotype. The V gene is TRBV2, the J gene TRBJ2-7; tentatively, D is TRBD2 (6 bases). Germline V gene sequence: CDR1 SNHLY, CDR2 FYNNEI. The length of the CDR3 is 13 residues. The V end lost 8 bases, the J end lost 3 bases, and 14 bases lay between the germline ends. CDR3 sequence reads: CASLGGGVYEQYF. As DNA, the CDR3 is TGTGCCAGCTTGGGAGGCGGGGTCTACGAGCAGTACTTC.

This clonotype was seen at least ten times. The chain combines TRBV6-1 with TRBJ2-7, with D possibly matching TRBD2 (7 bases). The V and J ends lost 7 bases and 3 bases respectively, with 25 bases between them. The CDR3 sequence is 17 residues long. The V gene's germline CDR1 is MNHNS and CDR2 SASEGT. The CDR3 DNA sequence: TGTGCCAGCACGGGGAGGGGGGGCGGGCGGACGAGCTACGAGCAGTACTTC. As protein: CASTGRGGGRTSYEQYF.

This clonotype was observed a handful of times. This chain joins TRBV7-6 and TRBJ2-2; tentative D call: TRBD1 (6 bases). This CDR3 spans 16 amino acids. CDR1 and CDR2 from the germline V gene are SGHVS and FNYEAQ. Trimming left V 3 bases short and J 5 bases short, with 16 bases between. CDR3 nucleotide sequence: TGTGCCAGCAGCTTCCGAGGGGGAGCCGTTACCGGGGAGCTGTTTTTT. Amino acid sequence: CASSFRGGAVTGELFF.

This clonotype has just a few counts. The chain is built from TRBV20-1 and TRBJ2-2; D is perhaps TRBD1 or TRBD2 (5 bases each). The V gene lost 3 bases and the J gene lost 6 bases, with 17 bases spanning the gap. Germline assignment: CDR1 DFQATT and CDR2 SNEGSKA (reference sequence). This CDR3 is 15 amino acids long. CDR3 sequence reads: CSASGANTGAGELFF. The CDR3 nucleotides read TGCAGTGCTAGCGGGGCCAACACCGGGGCCGGGGAGCTGTTTTTT.

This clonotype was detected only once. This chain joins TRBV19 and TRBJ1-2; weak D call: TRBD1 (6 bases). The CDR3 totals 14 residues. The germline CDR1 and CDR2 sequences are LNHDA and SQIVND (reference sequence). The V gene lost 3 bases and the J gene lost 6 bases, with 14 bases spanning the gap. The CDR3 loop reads CASSISGDAHGYTF. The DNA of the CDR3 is TGTGCCAGTAGTATCTCAGGGGATGCACATGGCTACACCTTC.

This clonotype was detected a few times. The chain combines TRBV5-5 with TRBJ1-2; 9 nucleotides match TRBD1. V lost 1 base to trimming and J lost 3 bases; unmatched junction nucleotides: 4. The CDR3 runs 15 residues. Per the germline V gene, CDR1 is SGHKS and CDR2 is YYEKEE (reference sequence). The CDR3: CASSLRRQGDYGYTF. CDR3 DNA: TGTGCCAGCAGCTTGCGGAGACAGGGGGACTATGGCTACACCTTC.

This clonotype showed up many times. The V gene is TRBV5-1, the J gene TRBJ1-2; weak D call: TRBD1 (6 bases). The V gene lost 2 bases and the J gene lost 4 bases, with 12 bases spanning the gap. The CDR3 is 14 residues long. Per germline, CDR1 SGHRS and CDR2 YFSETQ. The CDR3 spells CASSFATGRYGYTF. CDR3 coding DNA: TGCGCCAGCAGCTTCGCGACAGGACGCTATGGCTACACCTTC.

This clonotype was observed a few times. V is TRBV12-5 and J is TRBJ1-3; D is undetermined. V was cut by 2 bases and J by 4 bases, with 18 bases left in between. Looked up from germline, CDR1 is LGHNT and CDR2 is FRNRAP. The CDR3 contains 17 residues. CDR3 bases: TGTGCTAGTGGTTTGTTGGTTAGACGGGAATCAGGAAACACCATATATTTT. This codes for CASGLLVRRESGNTIYF.

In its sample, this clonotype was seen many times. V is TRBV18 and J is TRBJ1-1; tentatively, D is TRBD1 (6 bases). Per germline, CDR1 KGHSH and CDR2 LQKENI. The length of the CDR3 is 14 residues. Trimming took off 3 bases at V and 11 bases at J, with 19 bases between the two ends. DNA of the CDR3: TGTGCCAGCTCACCTGCGGGGGGCCAAGACACGGCTTTCTTT. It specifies CASSPAGGQDTAFF. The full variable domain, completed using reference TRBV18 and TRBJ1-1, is NAGVMQNPRHLVRRRGQEARLRCSPMKGHSHVYWYRQLPEEGLKFMVYLQKENIIDESGMPKERFSAEFPKEGPSILRIQQVVRGDSAAYFCASSPAGGQDTAFFGQGTRLTVV.

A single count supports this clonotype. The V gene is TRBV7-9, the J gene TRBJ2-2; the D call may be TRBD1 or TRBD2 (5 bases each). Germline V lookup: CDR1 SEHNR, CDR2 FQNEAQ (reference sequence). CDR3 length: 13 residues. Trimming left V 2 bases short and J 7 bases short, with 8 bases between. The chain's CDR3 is CASSLPGLGELFF. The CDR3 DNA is TGTGCCAGCAGCTTACCGGGGCTCGGGGAGCTGTTTTTT. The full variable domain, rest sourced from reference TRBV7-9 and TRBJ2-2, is DTGVSQNPRHKITKRGQNVTFRCDPISEHNRLYWYRQTLGQGPEFLTYFQNEAQLEKSRLLSDRFSAERPKGSFSTLEIQRTEQGDSAMYLCASSLPGLGELFFGEGSRLTVL.